The text below deals with one T cell receptor (beta chain). This sample was taken from a study of blood T cell repertoires in COVID-19. Background on the study: Samples representing acute and convalescent COVID-19 were sourced from the United States, Italy and Spain. In each case, the material was cDNA or gDNA derived from T cells, B-cell-depleted T cells, or PBMCs.

The CDR3 consists of 13 residues. The V and J ends lost 8 bases and 4 bases, in that order; junction bases with no gene match: 3. Germline CDR1 is LGHNT and CDR2 is FRNRAP. Per the study methods: Reference gene primer amplification gave estimated nucleated cell counts. Data came from immunoSEQ multiplex PCR; TCRdb stores just in-frame clones and leaves some out. The V and J calls and clone size are taken from that table; D and trimming were inferred from the DNA. The table shows a few hundred thousand clones, with roughly nine tenths occurring only once. The chain couples TRBV12-5 to TRBJ2-1; 9 nucleotides line up with TRBD2. The source material was peripheral blood. The source is a man in his forties who had recovered from COVID-19. The CDR3 region has the DNA TGTGCTAGTACGGGACTAGCATACAATGAGCAGTTCTTC. The encoded protein is CASTGLAYNEQFF. The whole variable domain, filled in from reference TRBV12-5 and TRBJ2-1, reads DARVTQTPRHKVTEMGQEVTMRCQPILGHNTVFWYRQTMMQGLELLAYFRNRAPLDDSGMPKDRFSAEMPDATLATLKIQPSEPRDSAVYFCASTGLAYNEQFFGPGTRLTVL.